The 7 T cell receptor beta chains below all came from one sample that was sequenced in a study of shared clonotypes between healthy human individuals. Generated by immunoSEQ multiplex PCR, the TCRdb table keeps only in-frame clones and is missing some. The table has roughly 2.6 million clones, about 92% seen once. The sequenced material came from naive CD4+ T cells sorted from blood. Subset defined: CD45RA+ positively selected. The receptor set was obtained from a man between 18 and 35 years old in good health.

The V call is TRBV9, the J call TRBJ1-3; unclear D gene. Trimming took 3 bases from V and 0 from J, leaving 10 bases between them. The CDR3 is made up of 15 amino acids. Germline lookup yields CDR1 SGDLS and CDR2 YYNGEE. CDR3 nucleotides: TGTGCCAGCAGCGCCGACGGATACTCTGGAAACACCATATATTTT. This translates into CASSADGYSGNTIYF.

In the case of this clone: In the same sample, other DNA sequences code for this CDR3. The chain has TRBV2 and TRBJ1-1; D not resolved. From germline, CDR1 is SNHLY and CDR2 FYNNEI. CDR3 size: 13 residues. Trimming stripped 6 bases from V and 0 bases from J, with 8 bases between. DNA for the CDR3: TGTGCCAGCAGGCTGGGGATGAACACTGAAGCTTTCTTT. Its protein is CASRLGMNTEAFF. Full variable domain (rest looked up from reference TRBV2 and TRBJ1-1): EPEVTQTPSHQVTQMGQEVILRCVPISNHLYFYWYRQILGQKVEFLVSFYNNEISEKSEIFDDQFSVERPDGSNFTLKIRSTKLEDSAMYFCASRLGMNTEAFFGQGTRLTVV.

V usage is TRBV5-1 and J usage is TRBJ1-5; TRBD1 might be the D (6 bases). This CDR3 spans 14 amino acids. V shed 4 bases and J shed 2 bases, with 10 bases lying between them. CDR1 SGHRS and CDR2 YFSETQ come from the germline V gene. The CDR3 region is CASSQEGGNQPQHF. The CDR3 region has the DNA TGCGCCAGCAGCCAGGAGGGGGGCAATCAGCCCCAGCATTTT.

This clone was observed once. CDR3 nucleotides: TGTGCCAGCAGCTTGAAGGGGGAGTCTAATGAAAAACTGTTTTTT. Translated: CASSLKGESNEKLFF. The genes are TRBV5-4 and TRBJ1-4, with D tentatively TRBD1 (6 bases). The CDR3 sequence is 15 residues long. Germline CDR1 reads SGHNT; CDR2 reads YYREEE (reference sequence). V was shortened by 1 base and J by 3 bases, with 10 bases between the two germline ends.

The chain recombines TRBV30 with TRBJ1-1; D may be TRBD1 (5 bases). V gave up 3 bases and J gave up 5 bases, with 16 bases separating them. The CDR3 consists of 14 residues. Germline loops: CDR1 GTSNPN, CDR2 SVGIG (reference sequence). CDR3 nucleotides: TGTGCCTGGAGCGGGGGTGGGTTTAAAACTGAAGCTTTCTTT. It translates to CAWSGGGFKTEAFF.

This clone was seen only once. The rearrangement uses TRBV9 and TRBJ1-2, with D perhaps matching TRBD1 (5 bases). Per the germline V gene, CDR1 is SGDLS and CDR2 is YYNGEE. Trimming took off 3 bases at V and 6 bases at J, with 21 bases between the two ends. This CDR3 region has 16 residues. This CDR3 reads CASSATHSGGENGYTF. DNA for the CDR3: TGTGCCAGCAGCGCCACCCATTCCGGAGGGGAGAATGGCTACACCTTC. The complete variable domain, with remaining parts taken from reference TRBV9 and TRBJ1-2, reads DSGVTQTPKHLITATGQRVTLRCSPRSGDLSVYWYQQSLDQGLQFLIQYYNGEERAKGNILERFSAQQFPDLHSELNLSSLELGDSALYFCASSATHSGGENGYTFGSGTRLTVV.

Note on this clone: Other DNA variants within this sample encode the same CDR3. This chain joins TRBV4-2 and TRBJ2-2; 8 nucleotides agree with TRBD1. Germline V CDR1 and CDR2: LGHNA, YNFKEQ. The V segment lost 4 bases and the J segment 2 bases; nucleotides outside the gene matches: 3. The CDR3 runs 15 residues. The CDR3 sequence: CASSLGQGNTGELFF. CDR3 nucleotide sequence: TGTGCCAGCAGCCTCGGACAGGGAAACACCGGGGAGCTGTTTTTT.